The 22 T cell receptor beta chains below come from one sample, sequenced in a study of blood T cell repertoires in COVID-19 (dated by TCRdb to about 2020). The library was prepared using the immunoSEQ multiplex PCR assay. This immuneACCESS table, as held by TCRdb, lists in-frame sequences with V and J called but not all clones. Of the missing ones, under half trace to an unresolved V gene in checked studies; the others have no known cause. This sample is represented by 250,000 to 400,000 clones; approximately 81% of them were singletons. The top ten clonotypes cover 1.9% of the sample. The sample taken for sequencing was PBMCs or T cells enriched from blood (not recorded which). Source of these receptors: a woman aged 25 to 39 who had been exposed to COVID-19.

The chain couples TRBV11-2 to TRBJ2-7, with a tentative D call TRBD1 (6 bases). Germline CDR1 and CDR2: SGHAT and FQNNGV. The CDR3 has 14 amino acids. V was pared by 5 bases and J by 1 base, with 12 bases between. CDR3 region: CASSPRTASYEQYF. The CDR3 DNA reads as TGTGCCAGCAGCCCCCGGACAGCTTCCTACGAGCAGTACTTC.

This rearrangement joins TRBV5-1 to TRBJ1-1; D unclear. V dropped 0 bases and J dropped 6 bases, with 12 bases sitting between them. CDR3 size: 14 residues. Germline lookup yields CDR1 SGHRS and CDR2 YFSETQ. CDR3 coding DNA: TGCGCCAGCAGCTTGGCCAGCCGAGGCGCTGAAGCTTTCTTT. Protein sequence: CASSLASRGAEAFF.

The CDR3 spells CASSQAVGQGELTSTDTQYF. The CDR3, as DNA: TGCGCCAGCAGTCAAGCGGTAGGACAGGGTGAACTCACTAGCACAGATACGCAGTATTTT. This sequence joins TRBV23-1 and TRBJ2-3; 8 nucleotides line up with TRBD1. TRBV23-1 counts as an open reading frame of uncertain function. The CDR3 is 20 residues long. The junction had 16 bases not matched to a gene; V was cut back by 2 bases and J by 0 bases.

The J gene is TRBJ2-7, the V gene TRBV21-1; TRBD2 is taken as the D call from the table, unchecked against the DNA. TRBV21-1 represents a pseudogene. This CDR3 comprises 15 residues. The CDR3 nucleotides read TGTGCCAGCAGCAAAGGGAGCAGCGGGGGCTACGAGCAGTACTTC. Its protein product is CASSKGSSGGYEQYF.

The J gene is TRBJ2-3, the V gene TRBV6-5; 7 bases match TRBD2. Trimming took 2 bases from V and 9 from J; bases not matched to a gene: 8. The CDR3 contains 14 residues. CDR1 is MNHEY, CDR2 SVGAGI, per germline. The CDR3 reads CASSYEFERGTQYF. The CDR3 nucleotides read TGTGCCAGCAGTTACGAATTCGAGCGGGGCACGCAGTATTTT.

This clone was counted between two and nine times. The chain is built from TRBV19 and TRBJ1-2, with 7 bases matching TRBD1. This CDR3 is built from 15 residues. V shed 1 base, J shed 0 bases, and the junction held 2 bases outside the gene matches. CDR1 LNHDA and CDR2 SQIVND come from the germline V gene (reference sequence). CDR3 in DNA: TGTGCCAGTAGTATAGGGGACAGACCTAACTATGGCTACACCTTC. Encoded protein: CASSIGDRPNYGYTF.

The count of this clone is one. The gene calls are TRBV19 and TRBJ1-2, with D possibly being TRBD1 (6 bases). Germline V CDR1 and CDR2: LNHDA, SQIVND (reference sequence). The germline V and J ends were trimmed by 2 bases and 7 bases, with 11 bases remaining between them. The CDR3 loop spans 13 amino acids. The CDR3 here is CASSILATGGYTF. CDR3 coding DNA: TGTGCCAGTAGTATATTAGCGACAGGTGGCTACACCTTC.

The rearrangement joins TRBV28 to TRBJ1-3; D unclear. V was trimmed by 6 bases and J by 4 bases, leaving 13 bases between them. The CDR3 has 14 amino acids. CDR1 MDHEN and CDR2 SYDVKM come from the germline V gene. The CDR3 here is CASREEGTGNTIYF. For the CDR3, the DNA is TGTGCCAGCAGAGAGGAGGGAACAGGAAACACCATATATTTT.

The CDR3 protein is CASSLLQGVYGYTF. The CDR3 DNA reads TGTGCCAGCAGTTTGCTACAGGGGGTCTATGGCTACACCTTC. The chain recombines TRBV28 with TRBJ1-2; 8 bases map to TRBD1. Trimming cost V 3 bases and J 4 bases; bases outside gene matches: 4. CDR3 size: 14 residues. Germline V gene lookup returns CDR1 MDHEN and CDR2 SYDVKM.

V and J are TRBV29-1 and TRBJ1-5; 8 bases align to TRBD1. The V and J ends lost 4 bases and 1 base, in that order; junction bases with no gene match: 3. The CDR3 sequence is 14 residues long. Germline V gene data show CDR1 as SQVTM and CDR2 as ANQGSEA. CDR3 loop: CSVVQGASNQPQHF. The DNA of the CDR3 is TGCAGCGTTGTGCAGGGGGCAAGCAATCAGCCCCAGCATTTT.

The V and J genes are TRBV7-8 and TRBJ2-2; 7 nucleotides match TRBD2. CDR1 is SGHVS and CDR2 is FQNEAQ in the germline V gene. The CDR3 is 15 amino acids. The junction had 6 bases not matched to a gene; V was cut back by 8 bases and J by 0 bases. The DNA of the CDR3 is TGTGCCAGCCGGGGACTAAGCTCGAACACCGGGGAGCTGTTTTTT. It specifies CASRGLSSNTGELFF.

The rearrangement joins TRBV7-9 to TRBJ2-7; D remains unclear. Trimming pared 0 bases from V and 3 bases from J, leaving 12 bases between. This CDR3 is 15 amino acids long. Germline-derived CDR1 and CDR2 are SEHNR and FQNEAQ (reference sequence). CDR3 in DNA: TGTGCCAGCAGCTTAGCCTCCCTCATACTCTACGAGCAGTACTTC. Its translation: CASSLASLILYEQYF.

This clone was counted a few times. The chain has TRBV7-3 and TRBJ2-7; the match to TRBD1 covers 8 bases. Trimming took 5 bases from V and 3 from J; bases not matched to a gene: 12. This CDR3 region has 16 residues. CDR1 and CDR2 from the germline V gene are SGHTA and FQGTGA. CDR3 nucleotide sequence: TGTGCCAGCAGCCTCCGTGAGGGACAGGTAGGCTACGAGCAGTACTTC. Translation: CASSLREGQVGYEQYF.

The chain uses TRBV6-4 and TRBJ2-1; 14 positions match TRBD2. Germline V gives CDR1 MRHNA, CDR2 SNTAGT. This CDR3 spans 19 amino acids. The trim removed 5 bases at V and 1 base at J, leaving 10 bases unmatched. The DNA of the CDR3 is TGTGCCAGCAGTACCCCGACTAGCGGGGGGGCCCGGTCCTACAATGAGCAGTTCTTC. It encodes CASSTPTSGGARSYNEQFF.

The rearrangement joins TRBV3-1 (or the pseudogene TRBV3-2) to TRBJ1-2; D not certain. The CDR3 spans 13 residues. Germline V gene sequence: CDR1 LGHDT, CDR2 YNNKEL (reference sequence). V was pared by 2 bases and J by 8 bases, with 12 bases between. CDR3 sequence reads: CASSQIKSEGYTF. The CDR3 DNA reads as TGTGCCAGCAGCCAAATTAAGAGCGAGGGCTACACCTTC.

The gene calls are TRBV21-1 and TRBJ2-4; the table gives TRBD2 as D, unverified against the DNA. TRBV21-1 counts as a pseudogene. The CDR3 has 17 amino acids. The CDR3 bases are TGTGCCAGCAGCAAAGGGAAGGGGCGGGGGGCCAAAAACATTCAGTACTTC. Protein product: CASSKGKGRGAKNIQYF.

The chain uses TRBV11-2 and TRBJ2-3; 13 positions agree with TRBD2. After removal of 6 bases from V and 6 bases from J, the junction contained 9 bases not matched to a gene. The germline V gene encodes CDR1 SGHAT and CDR2 FQNNGV. The CDR3 covers 16 residues. CDR3 DNA: TGTGCCAGCAGTCGCCGGACTAGCGGGGGTTCGGATACGCAGTATTTT. Translating gives CASSRRTSGGSDTQYF.

This sequence joins TRBV28 and TRBJ2-1; 10 bases line up with TRBD2. There are 15 residues in the CDR3. V was pared by 6 bases and J by 6 bases, with 8 bases of the junction left unmatched. Germline V gene lookup returns CDR1 MDHEN and CDR2 SYDVKM. In nucleotides, the CDR3 is TGTGCCAGCAGCCCTAGCGGGAGTTGGGCCAATGAGCAGTTCTTC. Translating gives CASSPSGSWANEQFF. Drawing the rest from reference TRBV28 and TRBJ2-1, the complete variable domain is DVKVTQSSRYLVKRTGEKVFLECVQDMDHENMFWYRQDPGLGLRLIYFSYDVKMKEKGDIPEGYSVSREKKERFSLILESASTNQTSMYLCASSPSGSWANEQFFGPGTRLTVL.

The rearrangement joins TRBV19 to TRBJ1-2; a possible D gene is TRBD1 (5 bases). CDR1 and CDR2 (germline): LNHDA, SQIVND (reference sequence). The CDR3 runs 15 residues. The V end was cut by 5 bases, the J end by 2 bases, with 15 bases between. The DNA of the CDR3 is TGTGCCAGTAGTTACAAGGCTGACAGCAACTATGGCTACACCTTC. Translating gives CASSYKADSNYGYTF. Combining the CDR3 with reference TRBV19 and TRBJ1-2 gives the whole variable domain DGGITQSPKYLFRKEGQNVTLSCEQNLNHDAMYWYRQDPGQGLRLIYYSQIVNDFQKGDIAEGYSVSREKKESFPLTVTSAQKNPTAFYLCASSYKADSNYGYTFGSGTRLTVV.

The CDR3 loop is CASSLGQHGYTF. For the CDR3, the DNA is TGTGCCAGCAGCCTGGGACAGCATGGCTACACCTTC. V and J are TRBV3-1 (or the pseudogene TRBV3-2) and TRBJ1-2; 7 bases map to TRBD1. This CDR3 is 12 amino acids long. V shed 4 bases and J 6 bases; nucleotides not matched to a gene: 2. Germline V gene data show CDR1 as LGHDT and CDR2 as YNNKEL (reference sequence).

The chain recombines TRBV7-2 with TRBJ2-7, with 10 bases matching TRBD1. The germline V gene encodes CDR1 SGHTA and CDR2 FQGNSA. CDR3 length equals 15 residues. J was trimmed by 1 base and V by 5 bases; bases with no gene match: 5. CDR3 region: CASSLGTGASYEQYF. In DNA form, the CDR3 reads TGTGCCAGCAGCCTAGGGACAGGGGCGTCCTACGAGCAGTACTTC. Full variable domain (missing parts from reference TRBV7-2 and TRBJ2-7): GAGVSQSPSNKVTEKGKDVELRCDPISGHTALYWYRQSLGQGLEFLIYFQGNSAPDKSGLPSDRFSAERTGGSVSTLTIQRTQQEDSAVYLCASSLGTGASYEQYFGPGTRLTVT.

V usage is TRBV9 and J usage is TRBJ2-1; D unclear. V dropped 3 bases and J dropped 0 bases, with 10 bases sitting between them. This CDR3 region has 15 residues. Germline V lookup: CDR1 SGDLS, CDR2 YYNGEE. CDR3 DNA sequence: TGTGCCAGCAGCGCCTCTATAAGCTCCTACAATGAGCAGTTCTTC. As protein: CASSASISSYNEQFF.